This TCR beta chain derives from a study of OX40 agonist ivuxolimab in advanced cancers. General study points: At 0.1 to 3.0 mg/kg, CD4+ and CD8+ blood T cells expanded clonally by week 6. At 0.1-3.0 mg/kg, partial responders had clonal expansion among the lowest observed. On average, a greater number of expanded clones characterised CD8+ T cells relative to CD4+.

The data were produced by immunoSEQ multiplex PCR, yet TCRdb's version contains in-frame clones alone and is incomplete. Among 70,000 to 80,000 clones listed, about three quarters were seen once. This CDR3 contains 13 residues. Germline V CDR1 and CDR2: LGHNA, YSLEER. Trimming left V 2 bases short and J 5 bases short, with 9 bases between. Comments on this clone: Its target is not known.

The chain combines TRBV4-3 with TRBJ1-1; D uncertain. The sequence derives from an adult with an advanced solid tumor such as melanoma, head and neck, liver or kidney cancer. Here the sequenced sample was CD4+ or CD8+ T cells sorted from blood, taken in a trial of the OX40 agonist ivuxolimab. The CDR3 loop reads CASSQQEGTEAFF. The CDR3 DNA reads as TGCGCCAGCAGCCAACAGGAGGGAACTGAAGCTTTCTTT.